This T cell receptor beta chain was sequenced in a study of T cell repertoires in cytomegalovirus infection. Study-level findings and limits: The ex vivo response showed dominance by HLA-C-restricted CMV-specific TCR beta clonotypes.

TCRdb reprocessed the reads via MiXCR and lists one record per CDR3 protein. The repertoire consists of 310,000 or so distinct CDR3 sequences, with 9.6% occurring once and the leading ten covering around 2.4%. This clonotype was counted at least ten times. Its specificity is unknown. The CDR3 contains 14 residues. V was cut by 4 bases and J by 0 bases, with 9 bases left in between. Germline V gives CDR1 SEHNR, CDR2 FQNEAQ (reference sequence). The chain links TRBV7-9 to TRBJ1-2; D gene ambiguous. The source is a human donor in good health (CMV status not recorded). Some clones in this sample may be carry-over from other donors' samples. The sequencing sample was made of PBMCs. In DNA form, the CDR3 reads TGTGCCAGCAGCTCCCACGGGACTAACTATGGCTACACCTTC. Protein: CASSSHGTNYGYTF. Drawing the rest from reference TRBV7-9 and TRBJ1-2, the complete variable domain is DTGVSQNPRHKITKRGQNVTFRCDPISEHNRLYWYRQTLGQGPEFLTYFQNEAQLEKSRLLSDRFSAERPKGSFSTLEIQRTEQGDSAMYLCASSSHGTNYGYTFGSGTRLTVV.